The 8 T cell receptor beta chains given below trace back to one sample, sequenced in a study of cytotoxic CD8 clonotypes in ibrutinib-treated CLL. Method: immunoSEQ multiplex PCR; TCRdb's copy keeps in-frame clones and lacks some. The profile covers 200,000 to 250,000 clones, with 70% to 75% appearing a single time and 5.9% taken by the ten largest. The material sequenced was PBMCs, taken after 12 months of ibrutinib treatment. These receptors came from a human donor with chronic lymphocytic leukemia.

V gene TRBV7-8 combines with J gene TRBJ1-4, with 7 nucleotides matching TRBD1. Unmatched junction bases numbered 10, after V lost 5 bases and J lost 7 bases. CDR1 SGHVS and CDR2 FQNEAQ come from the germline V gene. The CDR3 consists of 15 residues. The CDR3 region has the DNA TGTGCCAGCAGCCTAAACAGGGGACGGAGTGAAAAACTGTTTTTT. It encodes CASSLNRGRSEKLFF.

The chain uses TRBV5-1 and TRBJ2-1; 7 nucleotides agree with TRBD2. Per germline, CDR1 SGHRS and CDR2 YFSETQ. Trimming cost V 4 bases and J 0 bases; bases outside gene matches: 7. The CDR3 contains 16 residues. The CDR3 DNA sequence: TGCGCCAGCAGCCCCTCTGGCGGGAGCTCCTACAATGAGCAGTTCTTC. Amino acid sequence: CASSPSGGSSYNEQFF.

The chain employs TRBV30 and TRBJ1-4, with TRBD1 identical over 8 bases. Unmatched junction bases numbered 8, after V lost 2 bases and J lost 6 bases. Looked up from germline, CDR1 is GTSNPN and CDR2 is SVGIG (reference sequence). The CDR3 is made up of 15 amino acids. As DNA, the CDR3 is TGTGCCTGGAGTCAAGGACAGGGAGGGCATGAAAAACTGTTTTTT. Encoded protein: CAWSQGQGGHEKLFF.

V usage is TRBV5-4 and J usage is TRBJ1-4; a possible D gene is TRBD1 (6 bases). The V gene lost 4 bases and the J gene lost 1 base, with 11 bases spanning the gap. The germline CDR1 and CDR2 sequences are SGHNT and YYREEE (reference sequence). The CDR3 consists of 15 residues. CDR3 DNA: TGTGCCAGCAGCCCCGGGGGCGAAACTAATGAAAAACTGTTTTTT. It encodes CASSPGGETNEKLFF.

CDR3 sequence (DNA): TGCGCCAGCCACCGAACAGGGGTCAATGGCTACACCTTC. Protein sequence: CASHRTGVNGYTF. The chain employs TRBV5-1 and TRBJ1-2; 7 nucleotides line up with TRBD1. The trim removed 7 bases at V and 6 bases at J, leaving 9 bases unmatched. The CDR3 runs 13 residues. Germline loops: CDR1 SGHRS, CDR2 YFSETQ. Full variable domain (remainder filled in from reference TRBV5-1 and TRBJ1-2): KAGVTQTPRYLIKTRGQQVTLSCSPISGHRSVSWYQQTPGQGLQFLFEYFSETQRNKGNFPGRFSGRQFSNSRSEMNVSTLELGDSALYLCASHRTGVNGYTFGSGTRLTVV.

The chain's CDR3 is CASSLEGGYSYEQYF. CDR3 sequence (DNA): TGCGCCAGCAGCTTGGAAGGGGGGTACAGCTACGAGCAGTACTTC. The genes are TRBV5-1 and TRBJ2-7, with D perhaps TRBD1 or TRBD2 (6 bases each). The germline CDR1 and CDR2 sequences are SGHRS and YFSETQ. The CDR3 is 15 residues long. Trimming took 0 bases from V and 3 from J, leaving 13 bases between them.

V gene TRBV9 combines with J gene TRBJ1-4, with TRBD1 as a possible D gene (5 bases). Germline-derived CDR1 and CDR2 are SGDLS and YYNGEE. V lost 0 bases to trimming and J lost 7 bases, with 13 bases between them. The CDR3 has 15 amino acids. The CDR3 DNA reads TGTGCCAGCAGCGTAGGGAGGGGAGGAGGTGAAAAACTGTTTTTT. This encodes CASSVGRGGGEKLFF.

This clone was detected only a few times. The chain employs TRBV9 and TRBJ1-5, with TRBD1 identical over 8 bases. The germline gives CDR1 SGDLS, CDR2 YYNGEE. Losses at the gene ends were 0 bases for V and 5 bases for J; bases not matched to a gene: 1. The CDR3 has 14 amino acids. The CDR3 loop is CASSVGQGYQPQHF. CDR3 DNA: TGTGCCAGCAGCGTAGGACAGGGGTATCAGCCCCAGCATTTT.